The present T cell receptor (beta chain) was sequenced within a study of blood T cell repertoires in COVID-19. The length of the CDR3 is 13 residues. The V gene end was trimmed by 5 bases and the J gene end by 6 bases; junction bases not matched to a gene: 5. CDR1 is LNHDA, CDR2 SQIVND, per germline (reference sequence). In the authors' methods: How many nucleated cells were present was estimated from reference gene primer amplification. TCRdb's copy holds only in-frame clones and misses some; the assay was immunoSEQ multiplex PCR. The V and J calls and clone size are taken from that table; D and trimming were inferred from the DNA. The data contain 270,000 or so clones, around 86% of them seen just once; the ten biggest clones take up roughly 2.6%. Enrollees, about 18 to 90 years old, lived in 24 US areas. Participants had their cohort set by participant-reported clinical history. Each recovered donor of Cohort 3 presented with two negative PCRs, clearance, or symptom resolution.

Source material: PBMCs or T cells enriched from blood (not recorded which). The receptor was derived from a woman between 18 and 30 years old who had recovered from COVID-19. This chain links TRBV19 with TRBJ1-1, with 8 bases lining up with TRBD1. In DNA, the CDR3 is TGTGCCAGTAGTCTGACAGGGGATGCTGAAGCTTTCTTT. Translated, it gives CASSLTGDAEAFF.